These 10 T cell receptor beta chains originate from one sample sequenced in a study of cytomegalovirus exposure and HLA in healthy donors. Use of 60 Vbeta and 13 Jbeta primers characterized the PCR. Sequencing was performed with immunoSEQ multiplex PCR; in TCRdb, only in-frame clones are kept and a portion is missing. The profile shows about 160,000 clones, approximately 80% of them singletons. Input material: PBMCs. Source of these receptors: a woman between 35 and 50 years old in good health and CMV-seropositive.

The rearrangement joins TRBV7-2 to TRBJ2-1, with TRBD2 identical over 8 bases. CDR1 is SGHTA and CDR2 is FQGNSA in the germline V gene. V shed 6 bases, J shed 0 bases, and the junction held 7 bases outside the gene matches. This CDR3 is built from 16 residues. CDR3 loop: CASSPGGTSSYNEQFF. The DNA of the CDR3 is TGTGCCAGCAGTCCGGGGGGGACTAGCTCCTACAATGAGCAGTTCTTC. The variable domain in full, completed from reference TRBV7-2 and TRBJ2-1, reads GAGVSQSPSNKVTEKGKDVELRCDPISGHTALYWYRQSLGQGLEFLIYFQGNSAPDKSGLPSDRFSAERTGGSVSTLTIQRTQQEDSAVYLCASSPGGTSSYNEQFFGPGTRLTVL.

This chain's CDR3 is CASSLLGTANTEAFF. Written as DNA, the CDR3 is TGTGCCAGCAGTTTACTTGGGACAGCGAACACTGAAGCTTTCTTT. V usage is TRBV6-5 and J usage is TRBJ1-1, with 7 bases that match TRBD1. Germline assignment: CDR1 MNHEY and CDR2 SVGAGI. The V segment lost 4 bases and the J segment 1 base; nucleotides outside the gene matches: 6. The CDR3 contains 15 residues.

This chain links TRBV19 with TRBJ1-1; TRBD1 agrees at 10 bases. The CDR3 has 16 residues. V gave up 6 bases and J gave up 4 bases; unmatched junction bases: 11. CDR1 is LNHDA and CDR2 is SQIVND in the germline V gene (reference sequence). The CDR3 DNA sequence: TGTGCCAGTAGGGATATCGGGACAGGGGTCATCACTGAAGCTTTCTTT. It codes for CASRDIGTGVITEAFF.

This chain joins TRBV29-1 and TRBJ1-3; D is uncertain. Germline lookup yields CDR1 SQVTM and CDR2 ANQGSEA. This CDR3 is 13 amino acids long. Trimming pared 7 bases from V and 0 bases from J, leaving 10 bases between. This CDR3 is CSASLRSGNTIYF. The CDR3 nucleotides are TGCAGCGCCTCTCTCCGCTCTGGAAACACCATATATTTT.

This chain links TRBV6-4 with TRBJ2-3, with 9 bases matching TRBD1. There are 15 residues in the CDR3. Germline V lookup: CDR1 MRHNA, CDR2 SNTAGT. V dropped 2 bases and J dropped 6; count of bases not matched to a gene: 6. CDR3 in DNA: TGTGCCAGCAGTGACCCTGACAGGGGGTCCGATACGCAGTATTTT. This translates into CASSDPDRGSDTQYF.

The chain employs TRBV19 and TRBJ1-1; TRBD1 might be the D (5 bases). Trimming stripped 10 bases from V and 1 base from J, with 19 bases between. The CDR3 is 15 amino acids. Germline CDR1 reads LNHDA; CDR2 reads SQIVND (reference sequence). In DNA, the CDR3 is TGTGCCACGCGGTATGGTGGGCAGGGGAACACTGAAGCTTTCTTT. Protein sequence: CATRYGGQGNTEAFF.

CDR3 sequence (DNA): TGCGCCAGCAGCACCGGGACAGCGAATGAAAAACTGTTTTTT. Amino acid sequence: CASSTGTANEKLFF. This sequence joins TRBV5-1 and TRBJ1-4, with TRBD1 matching over 7 bases. Per germline, CDR1 SGHRS and CDR2 YFSETQ. The V and J ends lost 4 bases and 5 bases, in that order; junction bases with no gene match: 5. The CDR3 loop spans 14 amino acids.

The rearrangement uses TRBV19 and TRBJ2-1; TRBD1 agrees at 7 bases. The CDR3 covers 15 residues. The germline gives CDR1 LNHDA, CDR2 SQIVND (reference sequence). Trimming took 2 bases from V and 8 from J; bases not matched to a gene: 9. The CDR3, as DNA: TGTGCCAGTAGTATAACAGGGGTGAGCAATGATGAGCAGTTCTTC. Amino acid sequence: CASSITGVSNDEQFF.

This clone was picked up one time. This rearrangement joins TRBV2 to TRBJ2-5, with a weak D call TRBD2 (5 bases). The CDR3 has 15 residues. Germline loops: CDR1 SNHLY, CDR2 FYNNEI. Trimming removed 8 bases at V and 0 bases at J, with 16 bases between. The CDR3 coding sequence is TGTGCCAGCCGGGGAAGCCCTGGGTACCAAGAGACCCAGTACTTC. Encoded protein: CASRGSPGYQETQYF.

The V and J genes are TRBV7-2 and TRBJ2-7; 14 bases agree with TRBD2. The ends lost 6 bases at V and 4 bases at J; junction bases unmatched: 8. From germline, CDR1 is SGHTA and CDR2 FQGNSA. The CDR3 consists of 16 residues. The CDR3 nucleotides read TGTGCCAGCAGTCCCGGACTAGCGGGAGGTAGTTACGAGCAGTACTTC. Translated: CASSPGLAGGSYEQYF.